This T cell receptor beta chain originates from a study of memory CD4+ T cells and cytomegalovirus serostatus (dated by TCRdb to the late 2010s). For the wider study: The 35 or so healthy Belgian adults in the cohort included 9 who were CMV seropositive and some 25 who were CMV seronegative. To replicate a published TCR-based CMV serostatus classifier, the study sequenced CD4+ memory TCRbeta repertoires from a Belgian cohort whose cytomegalovirus serostatus was known. Overall study results and their limits: The results were read as suggesting that the CMV-associated TCR signature is, for the most part, present in the CD4+ memory repertoire. Of under 200 previously reported CMV-associated TCRbeta sequences, 60 to 85 appeared in the CD4+ memory repertoires, each in one to five individuals. CMV serostatus prediction reached a median bootstrapped AUC of 0.95 with the original framework and just over 0.9 with a US-trained random forest. Only CD4+CD45RO+ memory cells were sequenced, unlike the original study, which covered naive and memory CD4+ and CD8+ populations. On the Belgian cohort, the classifier based on the original framework reached a median bootstrapped AUC of 0.95, with a 95% CI of 0.76-1.00.

On this clone: Its specific antigen is unknown. Per-base qualities were not stored, and no clone one base away is much larger.

A FACSAria II was used to sort memory CD4+ T cells, defined as single viable CD3+CD4+CD8-CD45RO+ cells. To determine CMV serostatus, a Roche Elecsys assay was used that detects serum IgG against CMV pp150, pp28, p38 and p52. After thawing, total CD4+ T cells were enriched by positive selection with CD4 magnetic microbeads. The samples came from a different study that was designed specifically to examine the CD4+ T cell memory repertoire. Peripheral blood mononuclear cells were isolated and cryopreserved according to standard operating procedures, and serum was kept at -80 degrees C. The staining relied on CD3-PerCP (BW264/56), CD4-APC (RPA-T4), CD45RO-PE (UCHT1) and CD8-Pacific Orange (3B5) antibodies, and Sytox blue was used to exclude non-viable cells. Genomic DNA was extracted from sorted cells with the Quick-DNA Microprep Kit. Amplification of TCRbeta DNA was done with the immunoSEQ hsTCRbeta kit, following the protocol from the manufacturer. An Illumina MiSeq instrument was used to sequence the TCRbeta libraries. Per the source publication's procedure: Following removal of out-of-frame sequences, about 2,200,000 distinct TCRbeta sequences were retained, with an average of roughly 70,000 per individual. Two values were used to score each individual: the count of under 200 previously reported CMV-associated TCRbeta sequences and the total count of productive distinct TCRbeta sequences. A beta-binomial model was reimplemented in Python, and scikit-learn random forests with default parameters were trained on data from the US cohort. Classifier performance on the Belgian cohort was summarized as median AUC with percentile confidence intervals over 10,000 bootstrap iterations. TCRdb limited this immuneACCESS table to in-frame rearrangements with V and J called. A share of clones is missing; checked studies link under half to unresolved V genes, and the rest is unexplained. The D gene and trimming were derived from the DNA, and the V and J assignments and clone size from that table. Across this sample there are over 65,000 clones, with approximately 80% seen only once. The top ten hold around 0.77% of the sample.

Material for sequencing was memory CD4+ T cells from blood. The sequence derives from an adult in good health and CMV-seronegative.

The CDR3 protein: CASSSSSGANVLTF. The nucleotides are TGTGCCAGCAGTTCCAGCTCTGGGGCCAACGTCCTGACTTTC. Here the chain combines TRBV6-6 and TRBJ2-6; no confident D gene assignment can be made. V is pared back by 4 bases and J by 0 bases, with 4 bases lying between the germline termini. The CDR3 measures 14 amino acids from cysteine to phenylalanine. Left in the record is the CDR3 DNA by itself, 42 bases read in frame from the first base. From the germline V gene (reference sequence), CDR1 is MNHNY and CDR2 is SVGAGI.